This TCR beta chain was sequenced in a study of shared clonotypes between healthy human individuals. Study observations and caveats: As a rule, naive subsets had a larger estimated richness than memory subsets.

Per the study methods: ImmunoSEQ yielded junction-only sequences lacking quality scores, so filtering differed. Measured with immunoSEQ multiplex PCR; TCRdb has only the in-frame clones, and not every one. The V and J calls and the clone size are those of that table, but D and trimming were determined from the DNA. This sample yields around 1.9 million clones, of which approximately 92% are seen a single time; 1.5% to 2% belongs to the top ten. About this clone: Its antigen is still unknown.

Naive-designated CD8 cells lacked CD45RO, were positively enriched for CCR7, and omitted terminally differentiated effector memory CD45RA+ cells. The study drew its donors from healthy HIV-negative adults without recent acute infections or vaccinations. All donors were Caucasian adults living in Nashville, Tennessee. The clonotype was recovered from a man younger than 35 in good health. Some clones in this sample may be carry-over from other donors' samples. Sequencing used naive CD8+ T cells from PBMCs.

This CDR3 is CASSLRGQVYEQYF. The CDR3 DNA is TGTGCCAGCAGTTTACGGGGACAGGTATACGAGCAGTACTTC. This chain links TRBV27 with TRBJ2-7; 8 nucleotides align to TRBD1. With V trimmed by 2 bases and J by 4 bases, 4 bases remained unmatched. The CDR3 sequence is 14 residues long. CDR1 is MNHEY, CDR2 SMNVEV, per germline (reference sequence).